This T cell receptor (beta chain) was recorded in a study of cytomegalovirus exposure and HLA in healthy donors. Findings of the study overall: Researchers reported in a later analysis that a missense DCLRE1C variant was tied to TCR beta V- and J-gene trimming.

A remark on this clone: The antigen remains undetermined.

The PCR had 60 Vbeta and 13 Jbeta primers. Only in-frame clones appear in the TCRdb table, and some are missing; sequencing was by immunoSEQ multiplex PCR. The data show 150,000 to 200,000 clones, under 85% seen once. The CDR3 extends over 17 amino acids. The V and J ends lost 5 bases and 0 bases respectively, with 19 bases between them. Germline V gives CDR1 SGHTA, CDR2 FQGTGA. Sample: PBMCs. The chain employs TRBV7-3 and TRBJ1-1; D might be TRBD1 (6 bases). The receptor was derived from a woman aged 30 to 39 in good health and CMV-seronegative. The CDR3, as DNA: TGTGCCAGCAGCCTAAAGTTAAAGGACAGCCTGAACACTGAAGCTTTCTTT. Encoded protein: CASSLKLKDSLNTEAFF.